The 14 T cell receptor beta chains below come from one sample, sequenced in a study of blood T cell repertoires in COVID-19. Profiling relied on immunoSEQ multiplex PCR, and the TCRdb table lists in-frame clones only, not all of them. The sample consists of around 300,000 clones, 90% of them appearing once. What was sequenced was peripheral blood. The receptors stem from a woman in her twenties or thirties with COVID-19, enrolled during active disease.

The gene calls are TRBV4-1 and TRBJ1-4; D is ambiguous. Trimming took 4 bases from V and 0 from J, leaving 6 bases between them. CDR1 MGHRA and CDR2 YSYEKL come from the germline V gene. This CDR3 contains 14 residues. This chain's CDR3 is CASSRGATNEKLFF. CDR3 sequence (DNA): TGCGCCAGCAGCCGCGGTGCAACTAATGAAAAACTGTTTTTT.

The chain uses TRBV4-3 and TRBJ1-2, with D hard to call. This CDR3 is built from 16 residues. CDR1 and CDR2 from the germline V gene are LGHNA and YSLEER. Trimming left V 0 bases short and J 5 bases short, with 16 bases between. The CDR3 DNA reads as TGCGCCAGCAGCCAAGATCTGAGAGGCCCGCTATATGGCTACACCTTC. This sequence encodes CASSQDLRGPLYGYTF.

Notes on this clone: Additional DNA sequences in this sample encode the identical CDR3. The chain is built from TRBV12-3 or TRBV12-4 and TRBJ1-5; D might be TRBD1 (6 bases). The CDR3 is 13 residues long. V was shortened by 6 bases and J by 4 bases, with 10 bases between the two germline ends. This CDR3 is CASSRTGNQPQHF. In DNA form, the CDR3 reads TGTGCCAGCAGCCGCACAGGGAATCAGCCCCAGCATTTT.

This clone was seen once. V usage is TRBV7-9 and J usage is TRBJ2-7; 13 bases are shared with TRBD2. After removal of 5 bases from V and 2 bases from J, the junction contained 6 bases not matched to a gene. From germline, CDR1 is SEHNR and CDR2 FQNEAQ (reference sequence). The CDR3 has 16 amino acids. CDR3 nucleotides: TGTGCCAGCAGCGAGGGACTAGCGGGAAGACCCTACGAGCAGTACTTC. This translates into CASSEGLAGRPYEQYF.

The V and J genes are TRBV5-1 and TRBJ1-5; TRBD1 is a possible D gene (5 bases). The CDR3 has 15 amino acids. Germline CDR1 reads SGHRS; CDR2 reads YFSETQ. Trimming took off 1 base at V and 4 bases at J, with 12 bases between the two ends. Here the CDR3 DNA reads TGCGCCAGCAGCTTGTTCGGGGGGATAAATCAGCCCCAGCATTTT. Translated, it gives CASSLFGGINQPQHF.

The genes are TRBV19 and TRBJ1-5, with unresolved D. V was trimmed by 7 bases and J by 2 bases, leaving 12 bases between them. Germline lookup yields CDR1 LNHDA and CDR2 SQIVND (reference sequence). This CDR3 comprises 14 residues. CDR3 bases: TGTGCCAGTACCCTCAACGGGGGCAATCAGCCCCAGCATTTT. Encoded protein: CASTLNGGNQPQHF.

V usage is TRBV25-1 and J usage is TRBJ2-5; 9 nucleotides agree with TRBD1. This CDR3 is built from 17 residues. From germline, CDR1 is MGHDK and CDR2 SYGVNS. V lost 3 bases, J lost 3 bases, and 11 bases stayed unmatched. The CDR3 here is CASSEASTGGVKETQYF. DNA for the CDR3: TGTGCCAGCAGTGAGGCCTCAACAGGGGGCGTGAAAGAGACCCAGTACTTC.

This sequence joins TRBV28 and TRBJ1-1; the D is unclear. V was clipped by 3 bases and J by 7 bases, with 6 bases between them. This CDR3 contains 11 residues. Germline CDR1 reads MDHEN; CDR2 reads SYDVKM. The CDR3 DNA is TGTGCCAGCAGTTTCAGGTATGAAGCTTTCTTT. Its protein product is CASSFRYEAFF.

Turning to this clone: Germline and junction disagree at one end, which may indicate a read error. V and J are TRBV25-1 and TRBJ2-7, with TRBD1 identical over 7 bases. Germline CDR1 is MGHDK and CDR2 is SYGVNS. CDR3 length: 17 residues. CDR3 sequence reads: CASSVLLVDRESSEQYF. The CDR3 DNA sequence: TGTGCCAGCAGTGTTCTCCTCGTCGACAGGGAATCCTCCGAGCAGTACTTC.

The chain combines TRBV7-9 with TRBJ2-7, with D maybe TRBD2 (6 bases). From germline, CDR1 is SEHNR and CDR2 FQNEAQ (reference sequence). CDR3 length equals 13 residues. Between the trimmed V and J ends, which lost 11 bases and 6 bases, there was a span of 20 bases. The CDR3 DNA sequence: TGTGCCGGAAATCACGGAGGGAAACCCGAGCAGTACTTC. Translated, it gives CAGNHGGKPEQYF.

This rearrangement joins TRBV5-6 to TRBJ2-3; 7 nucleotides line up with TRBD2. The CDR3 sequence is 14 residues long. CDR1 SGHDT and CDR2 YYEEEE come from the germline V gene. The V and J ends lost 1 base and 4 bases, in that order; junction bases with no gene match: 3. CDR3 sequence: CASSLTSAPDTQYF. The DNA for the CDR3 is TGTGCCAGCAGCTTGACTAGCGCCCCAGATACGCAGTATTTT.

This chain uses TRBV4-1 with TRBJ2-1; D is unclear. The V and J ends lost 1 base and 6 bases respectively, with 16 bases between them. Germline CDR1 reads MGHRA; CDR2 reads YSYEKL. The CDR3 has 16 residues. CDR3 sequence reads: CASSQGSRRIFNEQFF. The CDR3 region has the DNA TGCGCCAGCAGCCAAGGGTCTAGAAGGATTTTCAATGAGCAGTTCTTC.

The chain links TRBV4-1 to TRBJ2-7; TRBD2 matches 7 bases. The germline CDR1 and CDR2 sequences are MGHRA and YSYEKL. J was trimmed by 4 bases and V by 1 base; bases with no gene match: 4. CDR3 size: 14 residues. CDR3 amino acids: CASSQGLAGYEQYF. CDR3 bases: TGCGCCAGCAGCCAAGGACTAGCTGGGTACGAGCAGTACTTC.

The chain uses TRBV7-9 and TRBJ2-7, with 9 nucleotides matching TRBD1. Germline V gene data show CDR1 as SEHNR and CDR2 as FQNEAQ (reference sequence). V was pared by 5 bases and J by 2 bases, with 10 bases of the junction left unmatched. The CDR3 has 16 residues. The CDR3 nucleotides read TGTGCCAGCAGCATTATCCGGGACAGGGTGGCCTACGAGCAGTACTTC. The encoded protein is CASSIIRDRVAYEQYF.